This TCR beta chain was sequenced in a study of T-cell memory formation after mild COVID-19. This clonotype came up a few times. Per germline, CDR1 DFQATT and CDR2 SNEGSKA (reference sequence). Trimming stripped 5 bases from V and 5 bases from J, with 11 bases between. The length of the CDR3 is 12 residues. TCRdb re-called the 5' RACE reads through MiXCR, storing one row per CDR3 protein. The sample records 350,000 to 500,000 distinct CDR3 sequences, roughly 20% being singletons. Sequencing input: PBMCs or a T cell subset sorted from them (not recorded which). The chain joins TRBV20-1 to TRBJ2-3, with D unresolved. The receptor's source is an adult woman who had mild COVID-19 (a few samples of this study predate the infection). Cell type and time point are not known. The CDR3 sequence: CSASSHRDTQYF. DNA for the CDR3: TGCAGTGCTTCCTCCCACCGAGATACGCAGTATTTT.